Each of the 9 T cell receptor beta chains below was sequenced from the same sample in a study of T cells after yellow fever vaccination. Each CDR3 protein is one row after TCRdb ran MiXCR on the 5' RACE reads. This sample yields some 110,000 distinct CDR3 sequences, of which roughly 7.9% are seen a single time; 2.7% belongs to the top ten. The material sequenced was CD4+ T cells sorted from PBMCs, taken about 41 days after the first yellow fever vaccination. The receptors shown here come from a man between 18 and 35 years old who received the YFV17D yellow fever vaccine.

This clonotype was detected many times. The chain joins TRBV7-2 to TRBJ1-1; D call uncertain. The CDR3 contains 12 residues. Germline CDR1 is SGHTA and CDR2 is FQGNSA. Trimming cost V 4 bases and J 3 bases, with 6 bases left between them. The CDR3 bases are TGTGCCAGCAGCTCCCTGGACACTGAAGCTTTCTTT. Its translation: CASSSLDTEAFF.

This clonotype has ten or more counts. The chain links TRBV7-2 to TRBJ1-6; tentatively, D is TRBD1 (5 bases). The CDR3 length is 17 residues. Per the germline V gene, CDR1 is SGHTA and CDR2 is FQGNSA. V lost 1 base and J 2 bases, leaving 12 bases between the germline ends. The CDR3 region has the DNA TGTGCCAGCAGCTTAGTTGGGGGGTCCACCTATAATTCACCCCTCCACTTT. Residues: CASSLVGGSTYNSPLHF.

This clonotype was observed a handful of times. Since a much larger clone is just one base distant, this may be a read error. The gene calls are TRBV28 and TRBJ2-7, with no clear D. The germline V gene encodes CDR1 MDHEN and CDR2 SYDVKM. V was cut by 3 bases and J by 3 bases, with 18 bases left in between. The CDR3 has 16 residues. The CDR3 reads CASSFTMVGLNYEQYF. The CDR3 DNA sequence: TGTGCCAGCAGTTTCACGATGGTGGGGTTGAACTACGAGCAGTACTTC.

In regard to this clonotype: Being one base from a much bigger clone, this may be a read error. The chain uses TRBV4-2 and TRBJ2-5, with 7 bases fitting TRBD1. V shed 0 bases, J shed 5 bases, and the junction held 9 bases outside the gene matches. The CDR3 extends over 16 amino acids. Germline lookup yields CDR1 LGHNA and CDR2 YNFKEQ. The CDR3 bases are TGTGCCAGCAGCCAAGATCGGACAGGTCCACATGAGACCCAGTACTTC. This translates into CASSQDRTGPHETQYF.

Many counts were recorded for this clonotype. The chain is built from TRBV7-2 and TRBJ2-1, with D possibly TRBD1 on 5 matching bases. This CDR3 is built from 14 residues. Germline lookup yields CDR1 SGHTA and CDR2 FQGNSA. Deletions cut 1 base from V and 5 bases from J, with 9 bases between. CDR3 DNA: TGTGCCAGCAGCTTAGGAGCCAGGGACAATGAGCAGTTCTTC. It is translated as CASSLGARDNEQFF.

This clonotype was seen repeatedly, ten times or more. The V call is TRBV5-1, the J call TRBJ2-1; the D is unclear. Germline V gene lookup returns CDR1 SGHRS and CDR2 YFSETQ. The CDR3 loop spans 12 amino acids. V was shortened by 2 bases and J by 12 bases, with 12 bases between the two germline ends. CDR3 region: CASSFVSRGQFF. The CDR3 DNA reads TGCGCCAGCAGCTTCGTTTCCCGAGGGCAGTTCTTC.

This clonotype occurred many times. The chain is built from TRBV5-1 and TRBJ1-1; 7 nucleotides agree with TRBD1. Germline CDR1 and CDR2: SGHRS and YFSETQ. The trim removed 2 bases at V and 5 bases at J, leaving 9 bases unmatched. CDR3 length: 15 residues. The CDR3 DNA follows: TGCGCCAGCAGCTTCCTGACGGCAGGGGGGACTGAAGCTTTCTTT. Residues: CASSFLTAGGTEAFF.

Notes on this clonotype: This may stem from a read error, because a much larger clone lies one nucleotide away. J is TRBJ2-2 and V is TRBV19; TRBD1 aligns across 7 bases. Germline V gene sequence: CDR1 LNHDA, CDR2 SQIVND (reference sequence). V was clipped by 5 bases and J by 5 bases; unmatched bases: 8. CDR3 length equals 15 residues. The CDR3 spells CASSFGTVITGELFF. The CDR3 DNA reads as TGTGCCAGTAGTTTCGGGACAGTGATAACCGGGGAGCTGTTTTTT.

The sample holds many counts of this clonotype. The J gene is TRBJ1-2, the V gene TRBV5-1, with a possible D match to TRBD1 (6 bases). CDR1 is SGHRS and CDR2 is YFSETQ in the germline V gene. This CDR3 contains 15 residues. Between the trimmed V and J ends, which lost 0 bases and 0 bases, there was a span of 9 bases. This chain's CDR3 is CASSLADRTNYGYTF. In nucleotides, the CDR3 is TGCGCCAGCAGCTTGGCGGACAGAACTAACTATGGCTACACCTTC. Using reference TRBV5-1 and TRBJ1-2 for the parts outside the CDR3, the full variable domain is KAGVTQTPRYLIKTRGQQVTLSCSPISGHRSVSWYQQTPGQGLQFLFEYFSETQRNKGNFPGRFSGRQFSNSRSEMNVSTLELGDSALYLCASSLADRTNYGYTFGSGTRLTVV.